This passage covers 14 T cell receptor beta chains from one sample sequenced in a study of blood T cell repertoires in COVID-19. This table comes from immunoSEQ multiplex PCR, and its TCRdb copy is limited to in-frame clones, with some not included. Counted here are about 240,000 clones, roughly nine tenths occurring once; the ten biggest clones make up around 6.5%. Sequenced: peripheral blood. These TCRs come from a man aged 60 to 75 with acute or convalescent COVID-19.

The gene calls are TRBV7-9 and TRBJ2-7, with D possibly TRBD1 on 5 matching bases. The CDR3 extends over 13 amino acids. Germline-derived CDR1 and CDR2 are SEHNR and FQNEAQ (reference sequence). V was pared by 9 bases and J by 1 base, with 13 bases between. The CDR3 here is CASEGVGSYEQYF. CDR3 nucleotide sequence: TGTGCCAGTGAAGGGGTTGGGTCCTACGAGCAGTACTTC.

J is TRBJ2-1 and V is TRBV7-3; 13 bases line up with TRBD2. CDR3 length: 18 amino acids. V lost 6 bases, J lost 5 bases, and 13 bases stayed unmatched. CDR1 SGHTA and CDR2 FQGTGA come from the germline V gene. In DNA form, the CDR3 reads TGTGCCAGCAGTCCCGGCGAACTAGCGGGAGGGACGCACAATGAGCAGTTCTTC. As protein: CASSPGELAGGTHNEQFF.

The chain couples TRBV3-1 (or the pseudogene TRBV3-2) to TRBJ2-3; the D gene is possibly TRBD2 (6 bases). Germline assignment: CDR1 LGHDT and CDR2 YNNKEL (reference sequence). The CDR3 runs to 13 residues. Trimming took 1 base from V and 12 from J, leaving 14 bases between them. The CDR3 nucleotides read TGTGCCAGCAGCCAAGTCTCTCCGGGAGAACAGTATTTT. Amino acid sequence: CASSQVSPGEQYF.

This clone was picked up a small number of times. This chain joins TRBV1 and TRBJ2-2; the tabulated D call, TRBD2, remains unverified against the DNA. TRBV1 is recorded as a pseudogene. This CDR3 has 15 residues. CDR3 sequence (DNA): TGCACCAGCAGCCAAGAGCCGGGGATCACCGGGGAGCTGTTTTTT. The encoded protein is CTSSQEPGITGELFF.

The genes are TRBV5-1 and TRBJ1-1; TRBD1 is a possible D gene (6 bases). Germline V gene sequence: CDR1 SGHRS, CDR2 YFSETQ. CDR3 length: 15 residues. Trimming cost V 3 bases and J 4 bases, with 16 bases left between them. The CDR3 reads CASSWGTLRGTEAFF. CDR3 nucleotides: TGCGCCAGCAGCTGGGGGACACTGAGGGGCACTGAAGCTTTCTTT.

The sample holds one count of this clone. The V call is TRBV28, the J call TRBJ2-3, with TRBD1 matching over 8 bases. The V and J ends lost 6 bases and 0 bases, in that order; junction bases with no gene match: 5. CDR3 size: 15 residues. Per germline, CDR1 MDHEN and CDR2 SYDVKM. The CDR3 region has the DNA TGTGCCAGCAGGACGGGACAGGTTAGCACAGATACGCAGTATTTT. Its protein is CASRTGQVSTDTQYF.

The chain employs TRBV28 and TRBJ1-6; D remains ambiguous. The V and J ends lost 2 bases and 9 bases respectively, with 11 bases between them. CDR3 length: 14 residues. Germline V gene lookup returns CDR1 MDHEN and CDR2 SYDVKM. CDR3: CASSLGGLGSPLHF. The CDR3 DNA reads TGTGCCAGCAGTTTAGGAGGGCTCGGTTCACCCCTCCACTTT.

The chain couples TRBV18 to TRBJ2-7; 13 positions match TRBD2. V dropped 6 bases and J dropped 5; count of bases not matched to a gene: 7. The CDR3 runs to 15 residues. Germline lookup yields CDR1 KGHSH and CDR2 LQKENI. As DNA, the CDR3 is TGTGCCAGCTCTTCGGGGACTAGCGGGACCCACGAGCAGTACTTC. Protein: CASSSGTSGTHEQYF.

The rearrangement uses TRBV5-4 and TRBJ2-3; TRBD2 is a possible D gene (5 bases). The CDR3 loop spans 15 amino acids. V lost 0 bases to trimming and J lost 0 bases, with 8 bases between them. Germline CDR1 SGHNT, CDR2 YYREEE (reference sequence). The CDR3 here is CASSLVATSTDTQYF. DNA for the CDR3: TGTGCCAGCAGCTTGGTAGCGACTAGCACAGATACGCAGTATTTT.

This chain links TRBV10-3 with TRBJ1-1; D remains unclear. V gave up 4 bases and J gave up 8 bases, with 11 bases separating them. The CDR3 totals 12 residues. Germline CDR1 ENHRY, CDR2 SYGVKD. CDR3: CAISGGEPEAFF. The CDR3 nucleotides are TGTGCCATCAGTGGTGGAGAGCCCGAAGCTTTCTTT.

The V and J genes are TRBV6-5 and TRBJ2-7; TRBD2 is a possible D gene (5 bases). Germline CDR1 reads MNHEY; CDR2 reads SVGAGI. The ends were cut back, 5 bases at V and 1 base at J, with 12 bases in the middle. The CDR3 is 14 amino acids. CDR3 protein: CASSPRRESYEQYF. CDR3 sequence (DNA): TGTGCCAGCAGTCCTAGACGGGAATCCTACGAGCAGTACTTC.

This rearrangement joins TRBV2 to TRBJ1-6, with 7 bases fitting TRBD1. CDR3 length: 14 residues. V gave up 5 bases and J gave up 10 bases; unmatched junction bases: 8. Per germline, CDR1 SNHLY and CDR2 FYNNEI. Here the CDR3 reads CASSPGQQGSPLHF. The CDR3 bases are TGTGCCAGCAGTCCGGGACAGCAAGGGTCACCCCTCCACTTT.

This clone was observed a few times. The J gene is TRBJ1-2, the V gene TRBV7-8; D unresolved. This CDR3 contains 12 residues. Trimming removed 5 bases at V and 2 bases at J, with 6 bases between. Germline V gene sequence: CDR1 SGHVS, CDR2 FQNEAQ. The CDR3 DNA reads TGTGCCAGCAGCCCGGGAAACTATGGCTACACCTTC. Translated, it gives CASSPGNYGYTF.

The chain uses TRBV3-1 (or the pseudogene TRBV3-2) and TRBJ2-2; TRBD2 is a possible D gene (6 bases). The V end lost 1 base, the J end lost 5 bases, and 8 bases lay between the germline ends. This CDR3 comprises 14 residues. Germline values: CDR1 LGHDT, CDR2 YNNKEL (reference sequence). The CDR3 loop is CASSQGEATGELFF. CDR3 nucleotide sequence: TGTGCCAGCAGCCAAGGGGAGGCAACCGGGGAGCTGTTTTTT.